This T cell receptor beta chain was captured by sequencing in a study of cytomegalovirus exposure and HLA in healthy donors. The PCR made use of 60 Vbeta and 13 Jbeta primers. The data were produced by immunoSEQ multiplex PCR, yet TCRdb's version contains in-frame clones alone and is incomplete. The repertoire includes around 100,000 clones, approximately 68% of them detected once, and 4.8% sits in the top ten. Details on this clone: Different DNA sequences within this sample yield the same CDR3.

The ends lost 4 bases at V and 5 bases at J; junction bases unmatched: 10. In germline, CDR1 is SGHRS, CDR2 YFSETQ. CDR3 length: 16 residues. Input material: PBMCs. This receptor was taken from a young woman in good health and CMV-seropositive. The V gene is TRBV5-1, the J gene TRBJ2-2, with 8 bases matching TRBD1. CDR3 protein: CASSPRSDRETGELFF. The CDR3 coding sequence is TGCGCCAGCAGCCCCCGCTCGGACAGGGAAACCGGGGAGCTGTTTTTT.